This TCR beta chain appears in the sequencing data of a study of cytomegalovirus exposure and HLA in healthy donors. Regarding the study as a whole: Within an earlier analysis, most TCR beta V segments proved productive either about 87% or about 30% of the time. Prediction of most subjects' HLA-A and HLA-B alleles by TCR beta sequences was reportedly accurate.

Primers: 60 Vbeta forward and 13 Jbeta reverse. Using immunoSEQ multiplex PCR, the repertoire was profiled, and TCRdb retains in-frame clones only, with some absent. The profile shows around 100,000 clones, 85% of them singletons. With regard to this clone: Antigen: not known.

V shed 0 bases and J shed 2 bases, with 12 bases lying between them. This CDR3 is 15 amino acids long. Germline CDR1 is GTSNPN and CDR2 is SVGIG (reference sequence). The receptor was derived from a man in his thirties or forties in good health and CMV-seronegative. The specimen sequenced was PBMCs. V gene TRBV30 combines with J gene TRBJ2-3; D is uncertain. The CDR3 DNA sequence: TGTGCCTGGAGTGTACAAGGCAGGTACACAGATACGCAGTATTTT. This codes for CAWSVQGRYTDTQYF.